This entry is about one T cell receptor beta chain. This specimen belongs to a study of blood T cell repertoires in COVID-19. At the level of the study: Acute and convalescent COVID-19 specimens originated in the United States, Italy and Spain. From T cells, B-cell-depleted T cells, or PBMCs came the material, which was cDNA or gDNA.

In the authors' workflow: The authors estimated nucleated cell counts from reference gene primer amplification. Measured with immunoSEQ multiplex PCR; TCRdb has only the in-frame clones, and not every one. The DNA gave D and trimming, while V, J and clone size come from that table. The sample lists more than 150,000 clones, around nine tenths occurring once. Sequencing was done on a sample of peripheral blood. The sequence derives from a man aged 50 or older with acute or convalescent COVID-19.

The CDR3: CASSQAGLEKLFF. CDR3 coding DNA: TGCGCCAGCAGTCAGGCCGGTTTGGAAAAACTGTTTTTT. V is TRBV5-1 and J is TRBJ1-4; no clear D. V lost 5 bases and J 8 bases, leaving 13 bases between the germline ends. The CDR3 is made up of 13 amino acids. Per the germline V gene, CDR1 is SGHRS and CDR2 is YFSETQ.